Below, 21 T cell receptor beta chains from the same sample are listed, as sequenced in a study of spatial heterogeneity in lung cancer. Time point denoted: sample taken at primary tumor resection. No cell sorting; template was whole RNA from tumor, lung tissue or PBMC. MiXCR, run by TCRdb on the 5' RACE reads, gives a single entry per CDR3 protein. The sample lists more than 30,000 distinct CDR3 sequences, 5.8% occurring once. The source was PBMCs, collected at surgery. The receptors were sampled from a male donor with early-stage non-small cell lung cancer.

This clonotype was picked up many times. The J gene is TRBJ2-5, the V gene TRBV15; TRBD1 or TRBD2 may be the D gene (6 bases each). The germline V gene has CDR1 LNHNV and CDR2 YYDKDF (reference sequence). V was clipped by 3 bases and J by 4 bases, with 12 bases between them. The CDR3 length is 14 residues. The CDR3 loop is CATSSEGGGETQYF. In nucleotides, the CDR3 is TGTGCCACCAGCAGTGAGGGGGGAGGAGAGACCCAGTACTTC.

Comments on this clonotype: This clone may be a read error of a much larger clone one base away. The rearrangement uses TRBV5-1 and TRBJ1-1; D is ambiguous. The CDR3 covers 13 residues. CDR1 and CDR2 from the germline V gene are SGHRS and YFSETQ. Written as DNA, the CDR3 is TGCGCCGGCAGACGAGGACCGAACACTGAAGCTTTCTTT. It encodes CAGRRGPNTEAFF.

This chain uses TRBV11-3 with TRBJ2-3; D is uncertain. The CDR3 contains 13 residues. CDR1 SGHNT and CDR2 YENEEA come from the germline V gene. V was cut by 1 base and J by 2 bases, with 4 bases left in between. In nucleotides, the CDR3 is TGTGCCAGCAGCTTAGTCAACACAGATACGCAGTATTTT. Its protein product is CASSLVNTDTQYF.

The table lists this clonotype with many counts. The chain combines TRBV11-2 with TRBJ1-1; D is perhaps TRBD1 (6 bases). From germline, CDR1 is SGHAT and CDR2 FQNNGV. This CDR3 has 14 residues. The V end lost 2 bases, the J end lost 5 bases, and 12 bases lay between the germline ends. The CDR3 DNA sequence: TGTGCCAGCAGCTTAAGACAGGTGGGGACTGAAGCTTTCTTT. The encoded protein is CASSLRQVGTEAFF.

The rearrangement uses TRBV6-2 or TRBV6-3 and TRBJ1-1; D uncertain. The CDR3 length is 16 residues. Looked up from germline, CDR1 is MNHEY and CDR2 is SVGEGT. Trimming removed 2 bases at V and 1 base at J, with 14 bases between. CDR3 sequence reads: CASSYPIVGGNTEAFF. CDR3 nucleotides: TGTGCCAGCAGTTACCCCATTGTAGGAGGGAACACTGAAGCTTTCTTT.

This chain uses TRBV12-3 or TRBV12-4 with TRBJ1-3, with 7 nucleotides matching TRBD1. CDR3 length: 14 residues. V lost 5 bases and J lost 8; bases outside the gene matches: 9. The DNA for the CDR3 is TGTGCCAGCAGTCGGACAGGCGCCGCGGACACCATATATTTT. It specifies CASSRTGAADTIYF.

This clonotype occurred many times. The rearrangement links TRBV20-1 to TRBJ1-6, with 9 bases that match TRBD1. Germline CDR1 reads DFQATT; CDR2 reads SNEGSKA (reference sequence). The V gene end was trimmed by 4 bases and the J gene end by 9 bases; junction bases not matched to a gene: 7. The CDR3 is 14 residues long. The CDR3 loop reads CSATQTGGGSPLHF. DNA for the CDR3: TGCAGTGCTACCCAGACAGGGGGGGGTTCACCCCTCCACTTT.

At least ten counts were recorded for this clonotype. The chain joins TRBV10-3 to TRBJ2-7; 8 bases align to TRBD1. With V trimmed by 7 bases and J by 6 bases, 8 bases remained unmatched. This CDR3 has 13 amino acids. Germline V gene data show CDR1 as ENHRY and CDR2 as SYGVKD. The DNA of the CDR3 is TGTGCCATCACAGAGACAGGGGAACGCGAGCAGTACTTC. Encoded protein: CAITETGEREQYF.

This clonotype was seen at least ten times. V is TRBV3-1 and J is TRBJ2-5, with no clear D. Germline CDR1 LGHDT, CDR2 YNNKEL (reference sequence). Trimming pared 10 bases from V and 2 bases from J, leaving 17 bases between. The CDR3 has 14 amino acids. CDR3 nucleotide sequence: TGTGCCACCTTTATGGCAGGAGCTCAAGAGACCCAGTACTTC. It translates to CATFMAGAQETQYF.

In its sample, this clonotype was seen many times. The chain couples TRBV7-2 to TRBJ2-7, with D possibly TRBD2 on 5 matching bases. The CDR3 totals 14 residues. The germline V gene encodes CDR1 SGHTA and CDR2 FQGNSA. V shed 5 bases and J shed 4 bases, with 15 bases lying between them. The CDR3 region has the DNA TGTGCCAGCAGCGCGAGTGCGGGTCAGTACGAGCAGTACTTC. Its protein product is CASSASAGQYEQYF. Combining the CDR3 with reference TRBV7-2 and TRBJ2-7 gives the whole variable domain GAGVSQSPSNKVTEKGKDVELRCDPISGHTALYWYRQSLGQGLEFLIYFQGNSAPDKSGLPSDRFSAERTGGSVSTLTIQRTQQEDSAVYLCASSASAGQYEQYFGPGTRLTVT.

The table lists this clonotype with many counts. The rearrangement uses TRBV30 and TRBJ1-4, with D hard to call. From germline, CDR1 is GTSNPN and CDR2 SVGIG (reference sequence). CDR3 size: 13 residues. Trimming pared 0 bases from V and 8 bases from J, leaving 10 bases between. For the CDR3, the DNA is TGTGCCTGGAGTGTCCAGGACGGGGAAAAACTGTTTTTT. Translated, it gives CAWSVQDGEKLFF.

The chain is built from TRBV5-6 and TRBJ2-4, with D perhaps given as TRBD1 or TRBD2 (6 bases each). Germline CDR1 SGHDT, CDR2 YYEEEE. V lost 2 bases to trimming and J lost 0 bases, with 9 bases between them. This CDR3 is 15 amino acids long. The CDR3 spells CASSLGGRAKNIQYF. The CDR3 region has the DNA TGTGCCAGCAGCTTAGGGGGGCGAGCCAAAAACATTCAGTACTTC.

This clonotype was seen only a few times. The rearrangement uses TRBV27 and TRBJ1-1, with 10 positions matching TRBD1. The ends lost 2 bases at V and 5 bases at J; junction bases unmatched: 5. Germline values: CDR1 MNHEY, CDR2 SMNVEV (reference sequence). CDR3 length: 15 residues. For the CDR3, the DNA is TGTGCCAGCAGTTTAATGACAGGGGGCATGACTGAAGCTTTCTTT. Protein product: CASSLMTGGMTEAFF.

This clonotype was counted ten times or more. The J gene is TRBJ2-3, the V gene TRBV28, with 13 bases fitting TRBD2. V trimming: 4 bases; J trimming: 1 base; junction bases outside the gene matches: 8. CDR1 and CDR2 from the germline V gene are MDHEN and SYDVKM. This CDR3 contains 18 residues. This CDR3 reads CASSYRLAGGRGTDTQYF. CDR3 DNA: TGTGCCAGCAGTTACAGACTAGCGGGGGGCCGGGGCACAGATACGCAGTATTTT.

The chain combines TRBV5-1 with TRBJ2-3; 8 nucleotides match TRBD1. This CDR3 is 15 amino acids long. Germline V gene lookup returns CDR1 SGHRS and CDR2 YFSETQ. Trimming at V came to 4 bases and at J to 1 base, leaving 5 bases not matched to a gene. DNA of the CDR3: TGCGCCAGCAGCATGACAGGGGACCGCACAGATACGCAGTATTTT. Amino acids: CASSMTGDRTDTQYF.

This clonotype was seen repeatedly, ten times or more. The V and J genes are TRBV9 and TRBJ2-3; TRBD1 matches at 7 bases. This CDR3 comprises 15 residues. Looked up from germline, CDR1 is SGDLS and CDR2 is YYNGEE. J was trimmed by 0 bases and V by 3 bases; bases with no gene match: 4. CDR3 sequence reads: CASSAGTESTDTQYF. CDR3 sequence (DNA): TGTGCCAGCAGCGCAGGGACAGAAAGCACAGATACGCAGTATTTT.

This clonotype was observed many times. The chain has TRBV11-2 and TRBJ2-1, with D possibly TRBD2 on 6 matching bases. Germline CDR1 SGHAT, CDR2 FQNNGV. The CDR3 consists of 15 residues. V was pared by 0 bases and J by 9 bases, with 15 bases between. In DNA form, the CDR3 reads TGTGCCAGCAGCTTAGATCGGTGGGCCGGGGGTGAGCAGTTCTTC. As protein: CASSLDRWAGGEQFF.

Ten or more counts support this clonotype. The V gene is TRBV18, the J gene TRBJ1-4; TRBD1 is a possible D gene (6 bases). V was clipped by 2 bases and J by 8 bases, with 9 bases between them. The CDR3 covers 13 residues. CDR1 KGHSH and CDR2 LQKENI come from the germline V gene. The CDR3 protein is CASSPGTTEKLFF. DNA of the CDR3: TGTGCCAGCTCACCAGGGACAACCGAAAAACTGTTTTTT.

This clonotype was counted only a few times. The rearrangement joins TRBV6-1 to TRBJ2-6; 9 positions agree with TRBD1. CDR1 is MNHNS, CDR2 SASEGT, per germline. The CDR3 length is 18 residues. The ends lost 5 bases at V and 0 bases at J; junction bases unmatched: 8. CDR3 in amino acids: CASSSDRGSRSGANVLTF. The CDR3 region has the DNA TGTGCCAGCAGTTCCGACAGGGGGAGCCGCTCTGGGGCCAACGTCCTGACTTTC.

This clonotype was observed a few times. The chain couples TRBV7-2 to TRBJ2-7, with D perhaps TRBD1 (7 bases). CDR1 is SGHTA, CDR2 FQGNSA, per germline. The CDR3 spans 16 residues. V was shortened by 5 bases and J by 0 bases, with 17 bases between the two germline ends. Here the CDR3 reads CASSLQGGQSSYEQYF. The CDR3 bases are TGTGCCAGCAGCCTCCAGGGGGGACAAAGCTCCTACGAGCAGTACTTC.

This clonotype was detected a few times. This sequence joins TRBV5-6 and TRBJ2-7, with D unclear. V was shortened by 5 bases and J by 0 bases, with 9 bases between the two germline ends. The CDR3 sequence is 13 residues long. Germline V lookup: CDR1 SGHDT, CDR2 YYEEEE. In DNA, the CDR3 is TGTGCCAGCAGTCCACGGAGCTCCTACGAGCAGTACTTC. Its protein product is CASSPRSSYEQYF.